This T cell receptor (beta chain) originates from a study of cytomegalovirus exposure and HLA in healthy donors. Across the whole study: As an earlier analysis found, about 179 million T cells yielded approximately 100 million unique TCR beta sequences. Around 78 million unique TCRs, all from HLA-typed donors, were included in an early release of the data. Among the 400 or so donors who were genotyped, approximately 76% fell in the genetic ancestry cluster that is associated with self-reported Caucasian donors.

The PCR contained 60 Vbeta and 13 Jbeta primers. Measured with immunoSEQ multiplex PCR; TCRdb has only the in-frame clones, and not every one. This sample carries 55,000 to 80,000 clones, around 80% of them seen once, and the ten largest clones take around 8.9%. Trimming cost V 11 bases and J 5 bases; bases outside gene matches: 11. CDR1 is SNHLY and CDR2 is FYNNEI in the germline V gene. The CDR3 loop spans 15 amino acids. The specimen sequenced was PBMCs. This TCR was recovered from a man in his forties in good health and CMV-seronegative. The chain carries TRBV2 and TRBJ1-4; 10 nucleotides match TRBD1. This CDR3 is CASSRDRGGNEKLFF. CDR3 in DNA: TGTGCCTCGTCCCGGGACAGGGGAGGAAATGAAAAACTGTTTTTT. The full variable domain, its missing parts supplied by reference TRBV2 and TRBJ1-4, is EPEVTQTPSHQVTQMGQEVILRCVPISNHLYFYWYRQILGQKVEFLVSFYNNEISEKSEIFDDQFSVERPDGSNFTLKIRSTKLEDSAMYFCASSRDRGGNEKLFFGSGTQLSVL.